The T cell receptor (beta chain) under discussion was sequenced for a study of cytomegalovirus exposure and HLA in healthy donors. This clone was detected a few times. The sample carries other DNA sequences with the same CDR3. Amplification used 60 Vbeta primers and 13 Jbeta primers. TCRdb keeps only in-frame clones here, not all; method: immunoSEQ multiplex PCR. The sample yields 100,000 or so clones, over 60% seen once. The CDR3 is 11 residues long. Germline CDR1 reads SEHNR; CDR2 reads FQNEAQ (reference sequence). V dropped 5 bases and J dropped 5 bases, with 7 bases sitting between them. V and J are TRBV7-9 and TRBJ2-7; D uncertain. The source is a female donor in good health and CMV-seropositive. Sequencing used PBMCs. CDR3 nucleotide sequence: TGTGCCAGCAGCCGCCTAGACGAGCAGTACTTC. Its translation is CASSRLDEQYF.